The clone carrying this T cell receptor beta chain showed up many times. Unique molecular identifiers were used to barcode this TCRbeta library. TCRdb reprocessed the PCR reads via MiXCR and lists one record per CDR3 protein. The table shows 200,000 to 250,000 distinct CDR3 sequences, with about a tenth occurring only once. The data derive from a study of T-cell reconstitution after alpha-beta-depleted transplantation in children. The ends lost 3 bases at V and 4 bases at J; junction bases unmatched: 5. CDR3 size: 15 residues. The germline CDR1 and CDR2 sequences are SEHNR and FQNEAQ (reference sequence).

The TCR sequence derives from a human donor who donated a stem cell graft to a child with acute lymphoblastic leukemia. Sequencing used PBMCs from the stem cell graft donor, obtained from the stem cell graft. The chain carries TRBV7-9 and TRBJ2-1, with 8 bases that match TRBD2. The DNA for the CDR3 is TGTGCCAGCAGCTTCAGGGCTAGCGGGTACAATGAGCAGTTCTTC. Translating gives CASSFRASGYNEQFF.